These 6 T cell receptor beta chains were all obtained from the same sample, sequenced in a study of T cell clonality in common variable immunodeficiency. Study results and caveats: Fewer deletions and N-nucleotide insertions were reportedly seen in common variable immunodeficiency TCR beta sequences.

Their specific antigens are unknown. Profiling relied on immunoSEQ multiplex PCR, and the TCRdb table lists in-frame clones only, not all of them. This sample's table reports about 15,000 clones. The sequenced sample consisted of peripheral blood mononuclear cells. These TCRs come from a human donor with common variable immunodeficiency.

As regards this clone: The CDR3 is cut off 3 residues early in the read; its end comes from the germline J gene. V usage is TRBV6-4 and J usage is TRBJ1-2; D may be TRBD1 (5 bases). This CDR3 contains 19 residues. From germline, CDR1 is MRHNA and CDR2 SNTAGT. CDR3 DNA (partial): TGTGCCAGCAGTGACTCTTATCGTTGGTGGGGCCTCACCGAGGGGGGC. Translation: CASSDSYRWWGLTEGG. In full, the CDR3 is CASSDSYRWWGLTEGGYTF.

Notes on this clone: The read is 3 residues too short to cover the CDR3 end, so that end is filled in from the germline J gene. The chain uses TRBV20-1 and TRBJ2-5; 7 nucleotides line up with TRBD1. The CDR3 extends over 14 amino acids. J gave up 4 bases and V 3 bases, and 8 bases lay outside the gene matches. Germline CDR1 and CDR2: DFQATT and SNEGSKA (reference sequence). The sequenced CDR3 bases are TGCAGTGCTAGTGGGTCAGGGGGTAGAGAGACC. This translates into CSASGSGGRET. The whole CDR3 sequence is CSASGSGGRETQYF.

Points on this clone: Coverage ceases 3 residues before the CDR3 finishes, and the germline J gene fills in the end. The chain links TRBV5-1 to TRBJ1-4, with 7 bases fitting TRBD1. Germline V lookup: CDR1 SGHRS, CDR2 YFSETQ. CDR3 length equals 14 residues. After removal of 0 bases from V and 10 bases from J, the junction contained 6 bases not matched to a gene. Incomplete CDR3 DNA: TGCGCCAGCAGCTTGGGGGACCGACAGGGAAAA. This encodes CASSLGDRQGK. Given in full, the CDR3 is CASSLGDRQGKLFF.

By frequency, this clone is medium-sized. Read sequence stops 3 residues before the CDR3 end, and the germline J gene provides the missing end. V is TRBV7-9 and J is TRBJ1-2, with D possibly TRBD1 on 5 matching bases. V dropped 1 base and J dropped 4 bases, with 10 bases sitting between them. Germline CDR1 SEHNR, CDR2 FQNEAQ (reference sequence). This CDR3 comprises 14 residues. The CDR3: CASSLGGGGYGYTF. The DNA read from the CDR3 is TGTGCCAGCAGCTTAGGGGGCGGGGGCTATGGC.

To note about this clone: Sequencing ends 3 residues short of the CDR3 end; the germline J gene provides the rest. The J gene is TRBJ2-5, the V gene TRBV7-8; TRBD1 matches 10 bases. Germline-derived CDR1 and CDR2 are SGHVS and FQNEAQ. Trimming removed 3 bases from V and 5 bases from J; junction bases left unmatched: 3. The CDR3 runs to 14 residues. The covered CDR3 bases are TGTGCCAGCAGCTTTGGGACAGGGGTGGAGACC. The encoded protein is CASSFGTGVET. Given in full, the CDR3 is CASSFGTGVETQYF.

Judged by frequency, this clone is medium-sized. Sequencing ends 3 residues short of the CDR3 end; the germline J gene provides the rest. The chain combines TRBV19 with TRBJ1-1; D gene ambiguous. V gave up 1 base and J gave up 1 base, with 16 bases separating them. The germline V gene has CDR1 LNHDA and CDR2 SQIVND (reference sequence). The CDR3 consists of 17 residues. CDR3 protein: CASSIGISGFKNTEAFF. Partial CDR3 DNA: TGTGCCAGTAGTATAGGGATATCCGGGTTTAAGAACACTGAA.